This record concerns one T cell receptor beta chain sequence. The antigen it binds to is not known. Qualities for individual bases were not recorded, and no much larger clone is one base off. Receptors were amplified or captured by the immunoSEQ multiplex PCR assay. A mixture of 60 forward primers for TCR Vbeta segments and 13 reverse primers for TCR Jbeta segments was used in the multiplex PCR. Amplification of the CDR3 region of rearranged TCR beta genes was performed with a multiplex PCR assay on genomic DNA. Amplified TCR beta libraries were sequenced as 87-base-pair reads on the Illumina HiSeq System. Per the source publication's procedure: A later analysis tallied 70 million to 100 million unique TCR beta chains across the 666 repertoires, and roughly 11 million of those chains were shared by two or more donors. Raw reads were error-corrected and collapsed into unique sequences with a nearest-neighbor algorithm that merged closely related sequences to remove PCR and sequencing errors. V, D and J gene segments were assigned by aligning CDR3 sequences to IMGT reference sequences. For a sequence to be retained, a match of at least six nucleotides was required to both a V gene segment and a J gene segment. A rearrangement counted as productive if the CDR3 had no stop codons and remained in frame with V and J, and every other rearrangement counted as non-productive. CDR3 was defined according to IMGT convention as the region running from the second conserved V-encoded cysteine to the conserved J-encoded phenylalanine. Sequences without an unambiguous match to a single V gene segment were excluded from the earlier analysis of over 500 of the donors. In an earlier analysis of a few hundred of the donors, V segments were called functional above 56.7% productive rearrangements and were called segregating when the between-donor standard deviation exceeded 5%. A statistical classification framework was built for diagnosing cytomegalovirus status from the catalog of TCR beta chain sequences. In a later analysis, V and J genes were assigned by comparing TCR nucleotide sequences against IMGT/GENE-DB human TR gene sequences. In a later analysis, CDR3 sequences and most-parsimonious VDJ recombination scenarios were assigned using the TCRdist pipeline. In a later analysis, each TCR beta chain was defined by its CDR3 amino acid sequence together with its V-gene family, and reads without a unique V-gene family were excluded. In a later analysis, 450 to 600 highly shared, low-generation-probability nucleotide sequences were removed to address suspected cross-contamination and a sequencing artifact. In a later analysis, a clonal expansion index was calculated for each public chain from normalized within-repertoire ranks of inferred template counts. In a later analysis, generation probabilities were computed using a VDJ recombination model fitted to out-of-frame rearrangements, and the results were checked against IGoR. Hypergeometric tests were used in a later analysis to score TCR-TCR, TCR-HLA and TCR-CMV co-occurrence, with a repertoire-size bias correction applied to the TCR pairs. In a later analysis, false discovery rates were estimated by permuting HLA or CMV assignments 20 times. A later analysis grouped co-occurring TCRs with DBSCAN, adding TCRdist sequence similarity when clustering within HLA-allele-positive subsets. For co-occurrence clustering, repertoires with fewer than 30,000 or more than 120,000 public chains were excluded, along with 5 or 6 repertoires with anomalous nucleotide sharing. The table was pulled from immuneACCESS by TCRdb, which kept in-frame rearrangements only. Such tables lose some clones; where checked, under half of the loss comes from unresolved V genes, and the rest has no known cause. D and trimming were read from the DNA, whereas the V and J calls and clone size are those reported in that table. In all, the sample holds about 130,000 clones, and over 75% of those were seen once. The ten largest clones take up 5.5% to 6% of the sample.

These data come from a study of cytomegalovirus exposure and HLA in healthy donors (dated by TCRdb to the late 2010s). Notes on the research overall: An earlier analysis of about 560 of the donors reported 276 Gb of sequence data and 95 million to 120 million unique TCR beta sequences obtained from around 180 million T cells. The study combined high-throughput TCR immunosequencing, statistical association of individual TCRs with disease status, and machine learning to predict cytomegalovirus infection status. Among the 398 genotyped donors, more than 70% belonged to the genetic ancestry cluster associated with self-reported Caucasian donors. HLA typing covered class I and class II loci at four-digit resolution. Rather than using new phenotypic data, the later analysis identified candidate immune exposures from TCR beta sequences and from how often those sequences occurred across donors. Donor age, sex, ethnicity and CMV serostatus were compiled together with the repertoire data. Using immunosequencing, the study profiled T cell repertoires from about 620 subjects and related those repertoires to cytomegalovirus serostatus. An early release covering 550 to 700 HLA-typed donors comprised 250 to 350 gigabases of sequencing data and approximately 80 million unique TCR sequences. Along with the 666-subject first cohort, a separate validation cohort of over 90 different subjects was used. Genome-wide SNP genotypes for about 65% of the roughly 670 donors were used in a later genetic analysis, which treated that subset as a discovery cohort. Every discovery cohort repertoire had been produced on one sequencing platform. On average, roughly 240,000 unique TCR beta nucleotide sequences were sequenced per donor among roughly 430 genotyped donors of the cohort, with roughly 18% of those sequences being non-productive. Typing coverage differed by locus: A, B, C, DRB1 and DQB1 were typed in about 620-640 donors, DQA1 in about 550, DPA1 in around 610, and DPB1 in just under 490. An earlier analysis of 587 of the donors used high-throughput TCR beta sequencing to judge whether each TCR beta V gene segment behaved as functional or pseudogenic. The study aimed to test whether signatures of past pathogen exposure could be identified by cataloging public T cell receptors. Because of strong linkage in the cohort, a few DR-DQ haplotypes were treated as single units for association and clustering. To study patterns of TCR occurrence, a later analysis re-analyzed previously published TCR beta repertoires from several hundred donors and added high-resolution HLA genotyping. Overall results and qualifications from the work: The authors suggested that the approach could potentially be extended to other disease states and immunological phenotypes. An earlier analysis of around 500 of the donors showed that most TCR beta V segments appeared in productive rearrangements either about 90% or about 30% of the time, which broadly matched IMGT annotations. When HLA alleles, especially DR and DQ, strongly co-occurred, TCR associations were difficult to assign to individual alleles. In both the original and validation cohorts, the classifier was reported to diagnose cytomegalovirus status with high specificity and sensitivity. Across donors, most TCR sequences were observed very rarely, whereas some public TCRs were present in many individuals. A later analysis found that HLA-associated TCR beta chains were more clonally expanded and had lower generation probabilities than equally common non-associated chains. In a later analysis, most CMV-associated TCR beta chains were found to appear HLA-restricted, with HLA associations seemingly driven largely by CMV exposure. An association between a missense DCLRE1C variant and V-gene and J-gene trimming of TCR beta chains was found in a later genetic analysis and replicated in an independent cohort. According to a later analysis, parvovirus B19, influenza, CMV and Epstein-Barr virus appeared linked to several top co-occurrence clusters. At a false discovery rate of 0.05, a later analysis linked 16,951 TCR beta sequences to specific HLA alleles. A few of the identified cytomegalovirus-associated TCR beta chains were confirmed in vitro to be specific for cytomegalovirus antigens. A group of highly shared sequence variants was considered likely to be a technical artifact of the sequencing pipeline. Correlated functional status among segregating V segments might be attributable to linkage disequilibrium, but an unknown experimental factor could not be ruled out. Presence/absence analyses assumed roughly uniform sequencing depth across donors, an assumption that may not hold. Only TCR beta chains were sequenced in this cohort, and the absence of alpha or paired-chain data limited detectable features. CMV serostatus was the only immune exposure information available for the cohort. Because some donors lacked HLA typing at each locus, the association tests relied only on the typed subset. According to a later genetic analysis, donors in an Asian-associated ancestry cluster had fewer N-insertions in productive TCRs than the approximately 670-donor mean. Over 15 rarely observed V segments, including chromosome 9 orphons, were excluded from the earlier analysis of just under 600 of the donors because counts were too low. The study gave a list of about 160 TCR beta chains associated with cytomegalovirus. A further reported finding was that TCR beta sequences accurately predicted the HLA-A and HLA-B alleles for most subjects in the first cohort. In a later analysis, the rate of TCR association differed among HLA loci, with DRB1 alleles having the most associated TCRs and HLA-C alleles having the fewest.

The cohort was made up of roughly 670 healthy bone marrow donors. All cohort members were sampled while nominally healthy, although unrecorded immune exposures were likely present. The donor tested CMV seropositive, placing the donor among the approximately 290 seropositive members of the cohort. Each donor provided a peripheral blood sample, and peripheral blood mononuclear cells were used for TCR beta sequencing. The Qiagen DNeasy Blood Extraction Kit was used to extract genomic DNA from the blood cell samples. The clonotype comes from a woman in her forties in good health and CMV-seropositive. The sequencing sample was made of PBMCs.

The CDR3 region has the sequence CSVAGQGVGNTIYF. The nucleotide sequence reads as follows: TGCAGCGTGGCGGGACAGGGGGTCGGAAACACCATATATTTT. The rearrangement combines TRBV29-1 with TRBJ1-3, with 11 bases matching TRBD1. Here V drops 6 bases and J drops 4 bases, and the junction holds 5 bases not matched to any gene. Via the germline V gene, CDR1 is SQVTM and CDR2 ANQGSEA. Including the terminal cysteine and phenylalanine, the CDR3 comprises 14 residues. The retained sequence is limited to the CDR3, 42 bases, with the frame set at the first base. The full variable domain, with segments outside the CDR3 supplied by the reference TRBV29-1 and TRBJ1-3 proteins, appears as SAVISQKPSRDICQRGTSLTIQCQVDSQVTMMFWYRQQPGQSLTLIATANQGSEATYESGFVIDKFPISRPNLTFSTLTVSNMSPEDSSIYLCSVAGQGVGNTIYFGEGSWLTVV.